This T cell receptor beta chain was sequenced during a study of T-cell memory formation after mild COVID-19. In the study overall: There were largely donor-specific TCR clusters. Study-level results: Contracting CD4+ clones sat mainly in CM and EM; CD8+ in EMRA. CD4/CD8 balance held among clones contracting day 15 to 85, and later expanders leaned CD4+.

On this clonotype itself: What it binds is not known.

V was trimmed by 7 bases and J by 3 bases, leaving 16 bases between them. The CDR3 sequence is 15 residues long. Germline CDR1 and CDR2: SGHRS and YFSETQ. cDNA libraries for TCR alpha and TCR beta, carrying sample barcodes and UMIs, came from 5'RACE with constant-segment primers. Via MiXCR, TCRdb re-called the 5' RACE reads, giving one row per CDR3 protein. Among about 340,000 distinct CDR3 sequences listed, 10% to 15% were seen once. Sequencing was carried out using PBMCs or a T cell subset sorted from them (not recorded which). The sequence came from a man between 18 and 29 years old who had mild COVID-19 (a few samples of this study predate the infection). Cell type and time point are not known. The chain joins TRBV5-1 to TRBJ1-4; D remains unclear. The CDR3 coding sequence is TGCGCCAGCCGAACGAGTAGTTATCCTAATGAAAAACTGTTTTTT. This sequence encodes CASRTSSYPNEKLFF.